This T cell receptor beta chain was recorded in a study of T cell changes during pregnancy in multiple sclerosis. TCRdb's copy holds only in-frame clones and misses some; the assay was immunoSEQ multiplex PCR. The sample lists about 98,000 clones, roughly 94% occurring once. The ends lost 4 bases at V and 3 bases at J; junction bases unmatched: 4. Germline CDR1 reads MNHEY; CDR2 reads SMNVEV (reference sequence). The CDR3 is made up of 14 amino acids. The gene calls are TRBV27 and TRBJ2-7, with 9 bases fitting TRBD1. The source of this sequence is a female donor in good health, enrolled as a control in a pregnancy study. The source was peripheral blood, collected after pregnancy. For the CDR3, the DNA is TGTGCCAGCAGTTGGGGACAGGGACTCTACGAGCAGTACTTC. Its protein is CASSWGQGLYEQYF.